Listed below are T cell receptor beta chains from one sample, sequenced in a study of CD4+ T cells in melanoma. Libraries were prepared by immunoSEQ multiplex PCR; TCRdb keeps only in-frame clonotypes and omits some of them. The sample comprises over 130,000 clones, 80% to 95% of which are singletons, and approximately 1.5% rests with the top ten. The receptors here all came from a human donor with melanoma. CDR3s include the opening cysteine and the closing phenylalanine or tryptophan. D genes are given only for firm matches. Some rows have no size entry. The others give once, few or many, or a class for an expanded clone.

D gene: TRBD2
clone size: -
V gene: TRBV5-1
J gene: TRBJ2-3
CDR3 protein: CASSLEKRGMLSTDTQYF
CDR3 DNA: TGCGCCAGCAGCTTGGAGAAGCGGGGGATGCTTAGCACAGATACGCAGTATTTT

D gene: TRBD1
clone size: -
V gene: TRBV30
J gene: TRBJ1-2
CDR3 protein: CAWDTGARGYTF
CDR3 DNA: TGTGCCTGGGATACAGGGGCTCGTGGCTACACCTTC

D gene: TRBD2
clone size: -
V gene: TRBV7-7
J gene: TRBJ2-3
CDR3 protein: CASSPGGASTDTQYF
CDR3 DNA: TGTGCCAGCAGTCCCGGGGGGGCTAGCACAGATACGCAGTATTTT

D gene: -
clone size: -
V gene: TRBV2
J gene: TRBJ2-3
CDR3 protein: CATAYTDTQYF
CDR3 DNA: TGTGCTACGGCCTACACAGATACGCAGTATTTT

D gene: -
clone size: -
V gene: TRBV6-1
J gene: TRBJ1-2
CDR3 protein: CASSDWGYGYTF
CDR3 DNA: TGTGCCAGCAGTGATTGGGGATATGGCTACACCTTC

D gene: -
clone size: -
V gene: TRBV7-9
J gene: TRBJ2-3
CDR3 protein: CASSFGGGGTDTQYF
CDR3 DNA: TGTGCCAGCAGCTTTGGCGGGGGCGGGACAGATACGCAGTATTTT

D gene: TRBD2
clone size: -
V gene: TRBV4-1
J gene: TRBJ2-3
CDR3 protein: CASSQAGGNTDTQYF
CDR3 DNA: TGCGCCAGCAGCCAAGCGGGGGGAAACACAGATACGCAGTATTTT

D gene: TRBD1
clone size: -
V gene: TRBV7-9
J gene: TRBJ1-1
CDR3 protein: CASSLWTGKPEAFF
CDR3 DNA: TGTGCCAGCAGTCTCTGGACAGGGAAACCTGAAGCTTTCTTT

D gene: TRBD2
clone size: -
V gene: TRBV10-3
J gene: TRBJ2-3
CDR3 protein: CAISVSGGLDTQYF
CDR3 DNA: TGTGCCATCAGCGTTAGCGGGGGGTTGGATACGCAGTATTTT

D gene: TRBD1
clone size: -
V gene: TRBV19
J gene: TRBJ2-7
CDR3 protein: CATQLEGTGIEQYF
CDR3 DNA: TGTGCCACTCAACTCGAGGGGACAGGGATCGAGCAGTACTTC

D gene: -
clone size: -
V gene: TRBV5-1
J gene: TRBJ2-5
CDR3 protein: CASSLTGRETQYF
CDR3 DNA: TGCGCCAGCAGCTTGACGGGGCGGGAGACCCAGTACTTC

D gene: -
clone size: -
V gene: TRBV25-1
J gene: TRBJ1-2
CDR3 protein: CASRTTADYGYTF
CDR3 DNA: TGTGCCAGCAGAACAACAGCTGACTATGGCTACACCTTC

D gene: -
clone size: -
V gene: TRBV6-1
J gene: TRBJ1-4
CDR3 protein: CASSGIGGGTTNEKLFF
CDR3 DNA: TGTGCCAGCAGTGGGATAGGGGGAGGTACAACTAATGAAAAACTGTTTTTT

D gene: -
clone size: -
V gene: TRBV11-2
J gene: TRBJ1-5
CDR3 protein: CASSLGGLGNQPQHF
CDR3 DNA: TGTGCCAGCAGCTTAGGGGGGCTCGGAAATCAGCCCCAGCATTTT

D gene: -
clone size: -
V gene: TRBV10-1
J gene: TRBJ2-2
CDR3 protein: CASSLRYGELFF
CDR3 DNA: TGCGCCAGCAGTCTGCGTTACGGGGAGCTGTTTTTT

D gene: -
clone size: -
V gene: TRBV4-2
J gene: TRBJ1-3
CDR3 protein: CASSQAGPRDTIYF
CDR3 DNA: TGTGCCAGCAGCCAAGCTGGACCGAGGGACACCATATATTTT

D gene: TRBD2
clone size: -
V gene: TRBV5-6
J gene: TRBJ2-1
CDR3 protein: CASSFRLAGGPGYNEQFF
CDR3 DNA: TGTGCCAGCAGCTTTAGGCTAGCGGGGGGGCCGGGATACAATGAGCAGTTCTTC

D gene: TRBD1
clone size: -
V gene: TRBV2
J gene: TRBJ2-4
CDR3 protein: CASSSGTGYIQYF
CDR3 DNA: TGTGCCAGCAGCTCCGGGACAGGGTACATTCAGTACTTC

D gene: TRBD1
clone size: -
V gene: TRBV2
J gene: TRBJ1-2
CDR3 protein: CASSTYRQGAYGYTF
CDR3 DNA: TGTGCCAGCAGTACATATAGACAGGGGGCATATGGCTACACCTTC

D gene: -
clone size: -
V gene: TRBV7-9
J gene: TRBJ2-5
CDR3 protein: CASSLQQETQYF
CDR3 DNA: TGTGCCAGCAGTCTACAGCAAGAGACCCAGTACTTC

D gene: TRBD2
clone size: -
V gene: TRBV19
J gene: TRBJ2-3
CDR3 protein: CASSSGLAGGRLSTDTQYF
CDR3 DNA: TGTGCCAGTAGTTCTGGACTAGCGGGGGGAAGGCTAAGCACAGATACGCAGTATTTT

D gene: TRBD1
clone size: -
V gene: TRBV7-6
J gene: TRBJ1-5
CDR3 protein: CASSLGARGGGQPQHF
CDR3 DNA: TGTGCCAGCAGCTTGGGAGCCAGGGGGGGTGGGCAGCCCCAGCATTTT

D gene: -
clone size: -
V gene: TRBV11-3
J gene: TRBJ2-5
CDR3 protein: CASSLAGPQETQYF
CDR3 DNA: TGTGCCAGCAGCTTAGCAGGGCCCCAAGAGACCCAGTACTTC

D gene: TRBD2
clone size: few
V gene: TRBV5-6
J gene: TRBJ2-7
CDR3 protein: CASSLTSSGGRYHEQYF
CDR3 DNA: TGTGCCAGCAGTCTGACGTCCAGCGGGGGGCGGTACCACGAGCAGTACTTC

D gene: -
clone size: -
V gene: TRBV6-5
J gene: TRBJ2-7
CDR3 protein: CASIGSSYEQYF
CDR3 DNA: TGTGCCAGCATAGGGAGCTCCTACGAGCAGTACTTC

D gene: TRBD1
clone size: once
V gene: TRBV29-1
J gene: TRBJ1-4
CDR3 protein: CSALTGGGEKLFF
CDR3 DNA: TGCAGCGCCCTAACAGGGGGGGGAGAAAAACTGTTTTTT

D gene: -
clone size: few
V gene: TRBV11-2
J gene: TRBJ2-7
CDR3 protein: CASSSVAPAQGTSYEQYF
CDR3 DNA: TGTGCCAGCAGCTCCGTAGCCCCGGCGCAGGGAACTTCCTACGAGCAGTACTTC

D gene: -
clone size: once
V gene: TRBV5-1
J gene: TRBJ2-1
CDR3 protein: CASSWGTGNEQFF
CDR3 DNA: TGCGCCAGCAGCTGGGGGACGGGTAATGAGCAGTTCTTC

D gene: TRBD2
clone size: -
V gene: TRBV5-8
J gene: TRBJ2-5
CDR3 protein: CASSLGAGGGETQYF
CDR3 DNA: TGTGCCAGCAGCTTGGGAGCGGGGGGAGGAGAGACCCAGTACTTC

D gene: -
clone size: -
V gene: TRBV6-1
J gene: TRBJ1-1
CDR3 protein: CASSEGLLNTEAFF
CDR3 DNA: TGTGCCAGCAGTGAAGGATTATTGAACACTGAAGCTTTCTTT

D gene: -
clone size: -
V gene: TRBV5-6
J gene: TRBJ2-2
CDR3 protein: CASSAQGIGELFF
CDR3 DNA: TGTGCCAGCAGCGCACAGGGCATCGGGGAGCTGTTTTTT

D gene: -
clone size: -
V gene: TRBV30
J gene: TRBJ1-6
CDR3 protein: CAWGGNSPLHF
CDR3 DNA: TGTGCCTGGGGGGGGAATTCACCCCTCCACTTT

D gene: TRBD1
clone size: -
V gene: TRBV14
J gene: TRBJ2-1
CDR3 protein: CASSQLQGAVGNEQFF
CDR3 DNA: TGTGCCAGCAGCCAGCTACAGGGGGCAGTGGGGAATGAGCAGTTCTTC

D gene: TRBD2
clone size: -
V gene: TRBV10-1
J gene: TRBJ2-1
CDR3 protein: CASSDPSGSGTWFF
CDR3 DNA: TGCGCCAGCAGTGACCCTAGCGGTTCCGGTACGTGGTTCTTC

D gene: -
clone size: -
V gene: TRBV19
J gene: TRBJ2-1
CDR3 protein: CASSGWGSNEQFF
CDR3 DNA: TGTGCCAGTAGTGGGTGGGGGAGTAATGAGCAGTTCTTC

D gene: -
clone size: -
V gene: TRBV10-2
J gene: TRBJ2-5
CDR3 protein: CASKGAGAVETQYF
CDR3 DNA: TGCGCCAGCAAGGGGGCGGGGGCAGTGGAGACCCAGTACTTC

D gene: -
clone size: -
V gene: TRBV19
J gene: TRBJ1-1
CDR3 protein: CASSTLAGATEAFF
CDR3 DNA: TGTGCCAGTAGTACTCTCGCAGGGGCCACTGAAGCTTTCTTT

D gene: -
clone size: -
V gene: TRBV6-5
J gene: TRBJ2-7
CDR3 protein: CASSKPGRDEQYF
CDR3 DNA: TGTGCCAGCAGTAAGCCAGGGCGCGACGAGCAGTACTTC

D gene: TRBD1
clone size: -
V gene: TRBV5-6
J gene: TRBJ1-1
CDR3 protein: CASSLRGINTEAFF
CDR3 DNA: TGTGCCAGCAGCCTCAGGGGGATCAACACTGAAGCTTTCTTT

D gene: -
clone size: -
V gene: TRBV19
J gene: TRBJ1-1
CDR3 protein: CASRDAITEAFF
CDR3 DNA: TGTGCCAGTAGAGACGCCATCACTGAAGCTTTCTTT

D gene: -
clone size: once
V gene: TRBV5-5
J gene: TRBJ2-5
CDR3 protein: CASSLVPLAETQYF
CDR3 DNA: TGTGCCAGCAGCTTGGTTCCGTTAGCGGAGACCCAGTACTTC

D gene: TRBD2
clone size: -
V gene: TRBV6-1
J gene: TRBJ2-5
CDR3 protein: CASRRGGGETQYF
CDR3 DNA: TGTGCCAGCAGGCGGGGGGGCGGGGAGACCCAGTACTTC

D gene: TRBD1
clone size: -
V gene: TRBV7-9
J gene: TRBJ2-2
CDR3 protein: CASSSGQGPAGELFF
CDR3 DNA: TGTGCCAGCAGCAGTGGACAGGGTCCCGCCGGGGAGCTGTTTTTT

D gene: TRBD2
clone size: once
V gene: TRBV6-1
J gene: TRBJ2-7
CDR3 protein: CATQLAGGSYEQYF
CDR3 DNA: TGTGCCACCCAATTGGCGGGAGGGTCCTACGAGCAGTACTTC

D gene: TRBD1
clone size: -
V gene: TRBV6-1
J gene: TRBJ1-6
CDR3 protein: CASSVRDRAGRALHF
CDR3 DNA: TGTGCCAGCAGTGTCCGGGACAGGGCAGGACGAGCCCTCCACTTT

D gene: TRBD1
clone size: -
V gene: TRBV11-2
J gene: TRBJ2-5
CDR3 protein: CASSWSTGVRETQYF
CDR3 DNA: TGTGCCAGCAGCTGGTCGACAGGGGTACGAGAGACCCAGTACTTC

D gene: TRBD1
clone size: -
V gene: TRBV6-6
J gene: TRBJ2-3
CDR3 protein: CATKETGTDTQYF
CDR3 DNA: TGTGCCACCAAGGAGACAGGGACAGATACGCAGTATTTT

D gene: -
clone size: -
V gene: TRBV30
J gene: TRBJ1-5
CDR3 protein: CAWPTRQPQHF
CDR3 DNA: TGTGCCTGGCCCACTCGGCAGCCCCAGCATTTT

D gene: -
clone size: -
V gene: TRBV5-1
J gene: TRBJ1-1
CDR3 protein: CASSPERGHRAFF
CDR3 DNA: TGCGCCAGCAGCCCCGAACGTGGGCATCGAGCTTTCTTT

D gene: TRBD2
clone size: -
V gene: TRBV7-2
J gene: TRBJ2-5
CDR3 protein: CASSKIRDYQETQYF
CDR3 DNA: TGTGCCAGCAGCAAAATCCGGGACTATCAGGAGACCCAGTACTTC

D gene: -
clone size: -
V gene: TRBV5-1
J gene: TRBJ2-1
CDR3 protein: CASSFPGGGSHNEQFF
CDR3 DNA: TGCGCCAGCAGCTTCCCCGGGGGCGGGTCCCACAATGAGCAGTTCTTC

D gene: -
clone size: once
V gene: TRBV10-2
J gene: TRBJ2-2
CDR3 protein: CASSELSPGELFF
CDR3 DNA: TGCGCCAGCAGTGAGCTATCCCCCGGGGAGCTGTTTTTT

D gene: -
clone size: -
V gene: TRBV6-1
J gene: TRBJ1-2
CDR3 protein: CASSDKSTGRHLYGYTF
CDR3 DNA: TGTGCCAGCAGTGACAAGTCCACAGGGAGACATCTCTATGGCTACACCTTC

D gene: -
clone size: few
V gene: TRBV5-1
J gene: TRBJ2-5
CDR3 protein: CASSRVTGETQYF
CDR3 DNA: TGCGCCAGCAGCAGAGTCACGGGAGAGACCCAGTACTTC

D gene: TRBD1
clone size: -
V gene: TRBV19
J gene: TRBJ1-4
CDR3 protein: CASTTGGVIEKLFF
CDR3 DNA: TGTGCCAGTACCACAGGGGGCGTAATTGAAAAACTGTTTTTT

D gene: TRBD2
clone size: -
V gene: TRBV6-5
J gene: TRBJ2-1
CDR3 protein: CASSIASGEYNEQFF
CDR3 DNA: TGTGCCAGCAGCATAGCTAGCGGGGAATATAATGAGCAGTTCTTC

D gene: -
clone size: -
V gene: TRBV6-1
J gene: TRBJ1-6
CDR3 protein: CASSEDQAGNSPLHF
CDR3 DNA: TGTGCCAGCAGTGAAGACCAGGCGGGTAATTCACCCCTCCACTTT